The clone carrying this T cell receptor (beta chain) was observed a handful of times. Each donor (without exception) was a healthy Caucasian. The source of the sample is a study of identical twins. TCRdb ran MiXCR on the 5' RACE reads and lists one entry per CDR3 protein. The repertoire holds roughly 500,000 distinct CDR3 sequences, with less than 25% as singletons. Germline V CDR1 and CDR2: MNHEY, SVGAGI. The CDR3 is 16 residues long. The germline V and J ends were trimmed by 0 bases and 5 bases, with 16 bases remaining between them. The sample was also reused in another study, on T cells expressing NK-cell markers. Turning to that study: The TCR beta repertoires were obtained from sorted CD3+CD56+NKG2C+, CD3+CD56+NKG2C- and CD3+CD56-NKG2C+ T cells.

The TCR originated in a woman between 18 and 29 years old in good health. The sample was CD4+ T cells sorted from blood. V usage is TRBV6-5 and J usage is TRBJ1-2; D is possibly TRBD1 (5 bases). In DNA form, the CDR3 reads TGTGCCAGCAGTTACTCTGCCTTGGCAGGACATTATGGCTACACCTTC. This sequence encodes CASSYSALAGHYGYTF.